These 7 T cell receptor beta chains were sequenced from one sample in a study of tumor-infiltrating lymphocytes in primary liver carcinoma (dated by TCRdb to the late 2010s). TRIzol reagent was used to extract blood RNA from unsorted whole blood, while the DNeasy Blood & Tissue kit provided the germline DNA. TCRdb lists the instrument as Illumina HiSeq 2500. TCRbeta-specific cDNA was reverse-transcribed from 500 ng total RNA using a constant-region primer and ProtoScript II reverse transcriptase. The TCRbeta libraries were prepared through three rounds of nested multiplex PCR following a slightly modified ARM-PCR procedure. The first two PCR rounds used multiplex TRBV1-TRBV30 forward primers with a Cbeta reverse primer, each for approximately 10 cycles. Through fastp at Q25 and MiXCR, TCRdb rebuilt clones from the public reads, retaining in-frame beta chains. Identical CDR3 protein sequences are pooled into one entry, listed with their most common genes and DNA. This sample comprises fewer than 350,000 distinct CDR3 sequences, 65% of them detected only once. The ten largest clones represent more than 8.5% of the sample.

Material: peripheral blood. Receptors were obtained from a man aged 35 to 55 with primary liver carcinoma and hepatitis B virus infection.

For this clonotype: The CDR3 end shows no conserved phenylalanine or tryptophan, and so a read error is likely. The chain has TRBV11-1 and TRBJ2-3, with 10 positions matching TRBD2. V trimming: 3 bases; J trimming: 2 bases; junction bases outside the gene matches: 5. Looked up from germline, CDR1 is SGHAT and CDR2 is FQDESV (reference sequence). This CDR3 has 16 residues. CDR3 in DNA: TGTGCCAGCAGCTTCGGACTAGCGGCGGTCACAGATACGCAGTATCTT. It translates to CASSFGLAAVTDTQYL.

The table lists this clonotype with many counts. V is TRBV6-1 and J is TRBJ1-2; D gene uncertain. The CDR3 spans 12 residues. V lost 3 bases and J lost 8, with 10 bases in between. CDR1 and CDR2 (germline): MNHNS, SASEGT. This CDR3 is CASSESWRGYTF. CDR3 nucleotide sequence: TGTGCCAGCAGTGAGTCTTGGAGAGGCTACACCTTC.

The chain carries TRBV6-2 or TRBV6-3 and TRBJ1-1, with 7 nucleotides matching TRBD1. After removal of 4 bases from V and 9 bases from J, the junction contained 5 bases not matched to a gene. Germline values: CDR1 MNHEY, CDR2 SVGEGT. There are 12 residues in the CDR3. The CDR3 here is CASSFPDRKAFF. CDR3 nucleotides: TGTGCCAGCAGTTTCCCGGACAGGAAAGCTTTCTTT.

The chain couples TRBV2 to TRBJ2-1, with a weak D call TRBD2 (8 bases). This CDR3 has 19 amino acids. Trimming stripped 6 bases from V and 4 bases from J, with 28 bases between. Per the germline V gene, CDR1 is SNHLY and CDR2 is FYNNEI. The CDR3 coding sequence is TGTGCCAGCAGGGGAAGACAGGGAACAAGCGGGAGTAAGTACAATGAGCAGTTCTTC. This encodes CASRGRQGTSGSKYNEQFF.

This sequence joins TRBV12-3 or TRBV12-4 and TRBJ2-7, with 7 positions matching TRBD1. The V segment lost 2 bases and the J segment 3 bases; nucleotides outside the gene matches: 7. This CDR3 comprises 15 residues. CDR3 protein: CASSLRSQGVYEQYF. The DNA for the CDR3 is TGTGCCAGCAGTTTACGCTCCCAGGGGGTCTACGAGCAGTACTTC.

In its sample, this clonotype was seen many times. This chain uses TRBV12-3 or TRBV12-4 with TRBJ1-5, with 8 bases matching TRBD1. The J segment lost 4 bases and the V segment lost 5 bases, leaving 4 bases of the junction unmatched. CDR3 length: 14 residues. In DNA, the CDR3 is TGTGCCAGCAGTGTGACAGGGGTAAATCAGCCCCAGCATTTT. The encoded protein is CASSVTGVNQPQHF.

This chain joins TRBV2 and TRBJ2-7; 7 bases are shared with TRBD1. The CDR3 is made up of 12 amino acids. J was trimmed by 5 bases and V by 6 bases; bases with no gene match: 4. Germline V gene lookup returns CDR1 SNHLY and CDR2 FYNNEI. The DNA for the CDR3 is TGTGCCAGCAGCATACAGGGGAACGAGCAGTACTTC. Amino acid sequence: CASSIQGNEQYF.